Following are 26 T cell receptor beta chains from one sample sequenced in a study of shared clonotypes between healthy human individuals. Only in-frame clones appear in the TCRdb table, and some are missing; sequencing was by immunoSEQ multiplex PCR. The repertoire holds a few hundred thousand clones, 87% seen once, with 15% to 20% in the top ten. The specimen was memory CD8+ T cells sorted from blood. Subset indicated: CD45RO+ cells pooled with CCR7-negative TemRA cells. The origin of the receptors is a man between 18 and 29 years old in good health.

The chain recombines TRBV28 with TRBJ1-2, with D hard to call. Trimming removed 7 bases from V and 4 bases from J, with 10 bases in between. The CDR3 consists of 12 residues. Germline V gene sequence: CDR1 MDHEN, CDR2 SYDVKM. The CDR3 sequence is CASTRLSYGYTF. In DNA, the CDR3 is TGTGCCAGCACGAGGTTGAGCTATGGCTACACCTTC.

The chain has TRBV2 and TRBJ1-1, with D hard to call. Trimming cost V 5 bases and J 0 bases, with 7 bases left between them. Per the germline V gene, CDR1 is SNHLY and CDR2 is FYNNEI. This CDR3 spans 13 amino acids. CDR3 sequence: CASSPDVNTEAFF. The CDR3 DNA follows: TGTGCCAGCAGTCCGGACGTGAACACTGAAGCTTTCTTT.

CDR3 region: CAWSPLGVGNSPLHF. The CDR3 DNA is TGTGCCTGGTCCCCGTTAGGGGTAGGGAATTCACCCCTCCACTTT. This chain links TRBV30 with TRBJ1-6, with D possibly TRBD1 on 5 matching bases. The CDR3 totals 15 residues. In germline, CDR1 is GTSNPN, CDR2 SVGIG (reference sequence). Trimming removed 5 bases from V and 7 bases from J, with 18 bases in between.

The chain's CDR3 is CASRFTNGDEQFF. Written as DNA, the CDR3 is TGTGCCAGCAGGTTCACGAACGGGGATGAGCAGTTCTTC. J is TRBJ2-1 and V is TRBV7-9; D is perhaps TRBD2 (5 bases). CDR1 and CDR2 (germline): SEHNR, FQNEAQ (reference sequence). The CDR3 sequence is 13 residues long. V lost 6 bases to trimming and J lost 8 bases, with 14 bases between them.

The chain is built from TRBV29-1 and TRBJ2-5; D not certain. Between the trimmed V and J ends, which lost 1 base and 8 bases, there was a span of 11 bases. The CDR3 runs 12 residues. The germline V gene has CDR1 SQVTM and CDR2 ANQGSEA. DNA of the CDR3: TGCAGCGTTGAAGGCCCCGGAGAAACCCAGTACTTC. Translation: CSVEGPGETQYF.

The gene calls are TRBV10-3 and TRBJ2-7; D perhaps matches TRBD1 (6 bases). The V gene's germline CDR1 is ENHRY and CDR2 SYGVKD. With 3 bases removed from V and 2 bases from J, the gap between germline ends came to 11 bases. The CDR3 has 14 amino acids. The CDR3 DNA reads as TGTGCCATCAGTGAACCGGACAGAGCCTACGAGCAGTACTTC. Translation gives CAISEPDRAYEQYF.

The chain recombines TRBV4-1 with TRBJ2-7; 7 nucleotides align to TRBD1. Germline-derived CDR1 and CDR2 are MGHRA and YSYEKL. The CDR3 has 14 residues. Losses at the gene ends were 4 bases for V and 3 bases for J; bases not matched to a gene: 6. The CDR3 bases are TGCGCCAGCAGCCTGCGACAGGGTAGCTACGAGCAGTACTTC. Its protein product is CASSLRQGSYEQYF.

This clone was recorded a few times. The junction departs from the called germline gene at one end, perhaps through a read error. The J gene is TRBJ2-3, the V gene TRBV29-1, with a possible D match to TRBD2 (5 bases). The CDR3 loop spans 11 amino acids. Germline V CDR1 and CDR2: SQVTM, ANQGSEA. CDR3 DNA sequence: TGCAGCGTTGATACTAGTGGTCGCCACGATTTT. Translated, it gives CSVDTSGRHDF.

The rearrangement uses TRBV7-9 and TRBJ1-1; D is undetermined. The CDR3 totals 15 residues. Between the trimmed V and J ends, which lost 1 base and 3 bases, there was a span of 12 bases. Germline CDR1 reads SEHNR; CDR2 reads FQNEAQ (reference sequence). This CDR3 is CASSLGAGGDTEAFF. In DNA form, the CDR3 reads TGTGCCAGCAGCTTAGGGGCAGGTGGGGACACTGAAGCTTTCTTT.

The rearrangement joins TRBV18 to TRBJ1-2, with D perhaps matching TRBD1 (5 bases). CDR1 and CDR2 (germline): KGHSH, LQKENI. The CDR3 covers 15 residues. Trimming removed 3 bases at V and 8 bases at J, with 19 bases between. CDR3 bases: TGTGCCAGCTCACCCACGGGGCGGTTAATACTCGGCTACACCTTC. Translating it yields CASSPTGRLILGYTF. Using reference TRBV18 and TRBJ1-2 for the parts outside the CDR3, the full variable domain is NAGVMQNPRHLVRRRGQEARLRCSPMKGHSHVYWYRQLPEEGLKFMVYLQKENIIDESGMPKERFSAEFPKEGPSILRIQQVVRGDSAAYFCASSPTGRLILGYTFGSGTRLTVV.

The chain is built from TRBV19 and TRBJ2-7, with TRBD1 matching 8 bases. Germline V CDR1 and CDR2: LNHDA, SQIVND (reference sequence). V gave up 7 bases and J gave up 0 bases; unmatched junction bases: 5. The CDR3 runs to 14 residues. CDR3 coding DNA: TGTGCCAGTACTTGGACAGGGAGCTCCTACGAGCAGTACTTC. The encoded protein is CASTWTGSSYEQYF.

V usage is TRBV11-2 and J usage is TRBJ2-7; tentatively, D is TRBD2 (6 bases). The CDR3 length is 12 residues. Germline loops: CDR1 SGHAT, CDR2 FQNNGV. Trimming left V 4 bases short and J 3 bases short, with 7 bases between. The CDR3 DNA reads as TGTGCCAGCAGCTCGGGGGACTACGAGCAGTACTTC. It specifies CASSSGDYEQYF.

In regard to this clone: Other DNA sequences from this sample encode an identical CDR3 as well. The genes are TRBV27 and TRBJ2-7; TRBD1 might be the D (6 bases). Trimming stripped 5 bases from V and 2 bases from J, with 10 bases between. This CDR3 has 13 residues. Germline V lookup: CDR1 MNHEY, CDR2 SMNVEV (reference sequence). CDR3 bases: TGTGCCAGCAGTATACAGGGTGCCTACGAGCAGTACTTC. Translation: CASSIQGAYEQYF.

The CDR3 sequence: CSVRGGTELYEQYF. The CDR3 nucleotides read TGCAGCGTCCGAGGGGGGACAGAGCTCTACGAGCAGTACTTC. The chain has TRBV29-1 and TRBJ2-7, with a possible D match to TRBD1 (7 bases). The CDR3 covers 14 residues. In germline, CDR1 is SQVTM, CDR2 ANQGSEA. V lost 6 bases to trimming and J lost 3 bases, with 18 bases between them.

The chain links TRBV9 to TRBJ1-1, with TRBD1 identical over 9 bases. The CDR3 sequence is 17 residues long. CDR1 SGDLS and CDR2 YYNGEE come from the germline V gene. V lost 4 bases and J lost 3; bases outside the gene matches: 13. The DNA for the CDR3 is TGTGCCAGCAGCCCTGGGACAGGGTTTATATTCGACACTGAAGCTTTCTTT. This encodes CASSPGTGFIFDTEAFF.

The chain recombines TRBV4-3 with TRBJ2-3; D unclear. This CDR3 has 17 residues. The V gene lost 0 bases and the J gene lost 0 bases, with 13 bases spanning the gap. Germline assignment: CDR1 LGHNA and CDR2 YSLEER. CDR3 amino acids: CASSQEWLAESTDTQYF. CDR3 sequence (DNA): TGCGCCAGCAGCCAAGAGTGGTTGGCAGAGAGCACAGATACGCAGTATTTT.

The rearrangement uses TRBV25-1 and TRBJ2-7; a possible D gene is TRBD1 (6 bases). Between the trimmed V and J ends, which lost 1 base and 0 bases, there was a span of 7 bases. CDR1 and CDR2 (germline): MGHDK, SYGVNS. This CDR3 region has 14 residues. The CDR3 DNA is TGTGCCAGCAGTGAATCAGGGGTCTCCTACGAGCAGTACTTC. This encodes CASSESGVSYEQYF.

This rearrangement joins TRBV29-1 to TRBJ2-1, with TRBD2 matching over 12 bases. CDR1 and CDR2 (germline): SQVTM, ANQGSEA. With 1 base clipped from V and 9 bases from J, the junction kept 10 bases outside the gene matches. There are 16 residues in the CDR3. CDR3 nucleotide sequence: TGCAGCGTTGAAGCGTGGCTAGCGGGAGGGCAGGGTGAGCAGTTCTTC. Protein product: CSVEAWLAGGQGEQFF.

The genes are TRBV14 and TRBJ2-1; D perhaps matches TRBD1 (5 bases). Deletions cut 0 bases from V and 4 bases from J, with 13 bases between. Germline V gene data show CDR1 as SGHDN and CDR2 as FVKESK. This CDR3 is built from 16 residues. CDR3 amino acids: CASSQDPLPGYNEQFF. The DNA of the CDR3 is TGTGCCAGCAGCCAAGATCCGCTCCCAGGGTACAATGAGCAGTTCTTC.

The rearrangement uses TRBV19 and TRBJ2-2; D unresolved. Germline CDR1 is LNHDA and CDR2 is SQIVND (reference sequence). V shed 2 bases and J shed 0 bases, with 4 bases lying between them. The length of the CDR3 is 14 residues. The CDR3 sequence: CASSIWSNTGELFF. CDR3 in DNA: TGTGCCAGTAGTATATGGTCGAACACCGGGGAGCTGTTTTTT.

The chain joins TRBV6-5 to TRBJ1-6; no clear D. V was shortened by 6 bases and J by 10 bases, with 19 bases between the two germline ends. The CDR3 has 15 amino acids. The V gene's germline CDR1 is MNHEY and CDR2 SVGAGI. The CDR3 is CASRLLTPSESPLHF. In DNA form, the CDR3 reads TGTGCCAGCAGACTCCTGACCCCGTCGGAATCACCCCTCCACTTT.

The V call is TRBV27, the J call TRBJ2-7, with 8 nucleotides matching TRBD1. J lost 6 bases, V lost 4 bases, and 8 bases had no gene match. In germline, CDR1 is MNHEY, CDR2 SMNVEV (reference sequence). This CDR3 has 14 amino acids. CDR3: CASSWTGSSFEQYF. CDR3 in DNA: TGTGCCAGCAGTTGGACAGGGTCTTCGTTCGAGCAGTACTTC.

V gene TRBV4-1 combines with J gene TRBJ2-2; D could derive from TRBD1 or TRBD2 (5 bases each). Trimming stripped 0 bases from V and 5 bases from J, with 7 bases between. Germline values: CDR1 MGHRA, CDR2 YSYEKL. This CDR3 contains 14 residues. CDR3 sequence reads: CASSQDEGTGELFF. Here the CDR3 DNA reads TGCGCCAGCAGCCAAGACGAGGGGACCGGGGAGCTGTTTTTT.

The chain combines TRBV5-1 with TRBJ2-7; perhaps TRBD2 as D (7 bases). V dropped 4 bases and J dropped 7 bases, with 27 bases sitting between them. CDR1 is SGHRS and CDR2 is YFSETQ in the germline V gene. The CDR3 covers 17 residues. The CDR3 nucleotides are TGCGCCAGCAGCCCAGCACAAGGGGGAGGGACAACACGAGAGCAGTACTTC. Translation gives CASSPAQGGGTTREQYF.

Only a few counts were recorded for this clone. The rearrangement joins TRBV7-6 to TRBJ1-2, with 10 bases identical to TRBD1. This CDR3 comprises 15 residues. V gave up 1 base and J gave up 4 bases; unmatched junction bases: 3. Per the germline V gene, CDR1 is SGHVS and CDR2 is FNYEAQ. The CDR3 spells CASSLGDRGPYGYTF. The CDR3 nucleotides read TGTGCCAGCAGCTTAGGGGACAGGGGACCCTATGGCTACACCTTC.

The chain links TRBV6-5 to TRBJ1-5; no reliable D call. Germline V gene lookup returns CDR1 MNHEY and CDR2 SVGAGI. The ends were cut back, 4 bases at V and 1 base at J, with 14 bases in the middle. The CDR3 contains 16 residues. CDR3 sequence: CASSSDGGRSNQPQHF. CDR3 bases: TGTGCCAGCAGTTCGGACGGTGGTCGGAGCAATCAGCCCCAGCATTTT.